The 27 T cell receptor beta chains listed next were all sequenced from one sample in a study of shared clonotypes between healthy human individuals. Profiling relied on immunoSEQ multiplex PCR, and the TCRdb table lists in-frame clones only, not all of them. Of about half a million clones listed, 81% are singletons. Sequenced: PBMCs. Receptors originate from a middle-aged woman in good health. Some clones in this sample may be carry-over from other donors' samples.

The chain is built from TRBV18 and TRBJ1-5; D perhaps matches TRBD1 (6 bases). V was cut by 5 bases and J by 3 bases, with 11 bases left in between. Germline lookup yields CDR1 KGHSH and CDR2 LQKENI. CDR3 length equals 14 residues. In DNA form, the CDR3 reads TGTGCCAGCTCAGCTCGGACAGCCAATCAGCCCCAGCATTTT. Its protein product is CASSARTANQPQHF.

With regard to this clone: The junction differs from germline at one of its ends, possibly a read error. The CDR3 reads CASSLAPYYERYF. The CDR3 DNA follows: TGCGCCAGCAGCTTAGCCCCATACTACGAGCGGTACTTC. The chain employs TRBV7-8 and TRBJ2-5; D gene uncertain. This CDR3 comprises 13 residues. Germline CDR1 reads SGHVS; CDR2 reads FQNEAQ.

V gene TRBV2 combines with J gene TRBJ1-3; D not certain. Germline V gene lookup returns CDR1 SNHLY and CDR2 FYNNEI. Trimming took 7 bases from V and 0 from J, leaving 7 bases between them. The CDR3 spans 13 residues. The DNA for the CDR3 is TGTGCCAGCACCCAAATCTCTGGAAACACCATATATTTT. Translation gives CASTQISGNTIYF.

The CDR3 coding sequence is TGTGCCAGCAGCCAAGATAGCGGACGGAAAGAGACCCAGTACTTC. Translation gives CASSQDSGRKETQYF. This chain connects TRBV4-2 to TRBJ2-5; D is perhaps TRBD2 (6 bases). The CDR3 has 15 residues. Germline V gene data show CDR1 as LGHNA and CDR2 as YNFKEQ. V lost 0 bases, J lost 3 bases, and 11 bases lay in between.

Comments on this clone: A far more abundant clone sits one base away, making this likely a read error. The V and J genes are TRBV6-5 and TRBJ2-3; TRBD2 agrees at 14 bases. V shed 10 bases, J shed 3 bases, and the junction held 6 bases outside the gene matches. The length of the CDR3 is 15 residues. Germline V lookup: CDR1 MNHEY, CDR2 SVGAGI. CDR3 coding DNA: TGTGCCAACAGGTGGACTAGCGGGAGGACAGATACGCAGTATTTT. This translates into CANRWTSGRTDTQYF.

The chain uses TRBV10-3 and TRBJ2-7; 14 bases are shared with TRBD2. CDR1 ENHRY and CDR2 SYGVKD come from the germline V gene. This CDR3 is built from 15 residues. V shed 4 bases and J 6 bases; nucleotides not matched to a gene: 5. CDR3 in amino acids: CAISGEGLAGVEQYF. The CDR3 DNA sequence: TGTGCCATCAGTGGGGAGGGACTAGCGGGAGTCGAGCAGTACTTC.

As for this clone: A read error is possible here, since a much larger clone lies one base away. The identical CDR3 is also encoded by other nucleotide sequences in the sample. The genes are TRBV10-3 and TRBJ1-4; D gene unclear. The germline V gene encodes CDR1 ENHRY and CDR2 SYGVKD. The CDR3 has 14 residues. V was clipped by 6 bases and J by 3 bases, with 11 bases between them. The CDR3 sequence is CAIRAGTANEKLFF. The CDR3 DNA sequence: TGTGCCATCAGAGCCGGTACAGCTAATGAAAAACTGTTTTTT.

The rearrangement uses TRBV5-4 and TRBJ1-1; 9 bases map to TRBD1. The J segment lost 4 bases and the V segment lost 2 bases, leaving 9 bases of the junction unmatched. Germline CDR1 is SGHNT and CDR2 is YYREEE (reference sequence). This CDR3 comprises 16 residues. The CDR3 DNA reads TGTGCCAGCAGCTTCGTCCCGGGACAGGGCGGCACTGAAGCTTTCTTT. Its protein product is CASSFVPGQGGTEAFF.

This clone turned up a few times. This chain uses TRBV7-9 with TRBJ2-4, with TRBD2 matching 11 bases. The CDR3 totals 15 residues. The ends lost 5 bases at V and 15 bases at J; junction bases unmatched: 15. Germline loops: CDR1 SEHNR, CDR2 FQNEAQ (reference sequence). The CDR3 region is CASSPGLAGTKNVYF. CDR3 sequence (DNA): TGTGCCAGCAGCCCAGGACTAGCGGGTACCAAAAACGTGTACTTC.

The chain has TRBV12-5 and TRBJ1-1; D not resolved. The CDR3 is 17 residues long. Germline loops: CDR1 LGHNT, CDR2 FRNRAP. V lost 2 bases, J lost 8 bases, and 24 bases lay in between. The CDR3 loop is CASGLSLVNGRSSEAFF. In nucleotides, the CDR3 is TGTGCTAGTGGTTTGTCGTTAGTAAATGGACGGTCCTCAGAAGCTTTCTTT.

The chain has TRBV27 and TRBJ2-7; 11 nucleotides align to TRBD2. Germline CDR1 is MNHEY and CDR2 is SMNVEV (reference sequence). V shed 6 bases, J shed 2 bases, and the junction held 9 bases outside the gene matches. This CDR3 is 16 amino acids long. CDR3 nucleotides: TGTGCCAGCAGGAGACTAGCGGGGAGGGGAACCTACGAGCAGTACTTC. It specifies CASRRLAGRGTYEQYF.

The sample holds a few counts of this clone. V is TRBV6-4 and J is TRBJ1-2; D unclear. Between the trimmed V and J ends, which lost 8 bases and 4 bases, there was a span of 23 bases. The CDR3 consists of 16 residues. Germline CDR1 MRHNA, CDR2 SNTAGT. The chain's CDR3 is CASSREADKLSYGYTF. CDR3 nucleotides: TGTGCCAGCTCCCGGGAGGCAGACAAACTGAGCTATGGCTACACCTTC.

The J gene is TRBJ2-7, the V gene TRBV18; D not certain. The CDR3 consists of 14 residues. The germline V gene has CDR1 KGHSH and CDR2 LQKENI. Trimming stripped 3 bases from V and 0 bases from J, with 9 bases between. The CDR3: CASSPPYSSYEQYF. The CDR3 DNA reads TGTGCCAGCTCACCCCCTTACAGCTCCTACGAGCAGTACTTC.

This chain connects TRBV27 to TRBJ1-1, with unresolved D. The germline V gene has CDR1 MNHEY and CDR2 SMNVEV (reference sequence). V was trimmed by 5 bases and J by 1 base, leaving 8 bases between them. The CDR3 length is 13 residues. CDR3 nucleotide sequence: TGTGCCAGCAGTCCTAGGACGAACACTGAAGCTTTCTTT. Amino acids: CASSPRTNTEAFF.

CDR3 region: CAWSVGGGTDTQETQYF. In nucleotides, the CDR3 is TGTGCCTGGAGTGTAGGAGGGGGGACAGACACCCAAGAGACCCAGTACTTC. The V and J genes are TRBV30 and TRBJ2-5; TRBD1 might be the D (7 bases). CDR1 and CDR2 (germline): GTSNPN, SVGIG (reference sequence). The ends were cut back, 0 bases at V and 1 base at J, with 18 bases in the middle. This CDR3 is 17 amino acids long.

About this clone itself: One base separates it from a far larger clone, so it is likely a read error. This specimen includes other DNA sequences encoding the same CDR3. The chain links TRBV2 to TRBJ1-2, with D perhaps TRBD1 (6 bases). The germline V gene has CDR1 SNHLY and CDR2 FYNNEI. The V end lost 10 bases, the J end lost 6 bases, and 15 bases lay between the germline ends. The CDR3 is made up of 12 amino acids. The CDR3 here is CATQGGSNGYTF. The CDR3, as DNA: TGTGCCACACAAGGGGGATCTAATGGCTACACCTTC.

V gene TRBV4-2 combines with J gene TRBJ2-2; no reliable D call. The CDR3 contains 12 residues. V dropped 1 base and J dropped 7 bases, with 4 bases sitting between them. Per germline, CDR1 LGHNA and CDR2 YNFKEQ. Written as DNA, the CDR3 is TGTGCCAGCAGCCAAGGGCACGGGGAGCTGTTTTTT. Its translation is CASSQGHGELFF.

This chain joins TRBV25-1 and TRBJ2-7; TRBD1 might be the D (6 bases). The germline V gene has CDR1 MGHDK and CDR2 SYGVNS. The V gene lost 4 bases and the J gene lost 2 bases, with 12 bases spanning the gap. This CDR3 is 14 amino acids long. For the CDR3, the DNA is TGTGCCAGCAGTGGAGGACAGCCCCCCTACGAGCAGTACTTC. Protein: CASSGGQPPYEQYF.

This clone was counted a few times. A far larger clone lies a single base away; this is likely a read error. As DNA, the CDR3 is TGTACCAGCAGCCTCTGGACAGCTCGGCGAGCTTTCTTT. It translates to CTSSLWTARRAFF. This chain connects TRBV14 to TRBJ1-1; tentatively, D is TRBD1 (6 bases). The CDR3 loop spans 13 amino acids. Germline V CDR1 and CDR2: SGHDN, FVKESK.

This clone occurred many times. The CDR3 protein is CASSVGASGAYEQYF. As DNA, the CDR3 is TGTGCCAGCAGCGTAGGGGCTAGCGGGGCCTACGAGCAGTACTTC. The V gene is TRBV9, the J gene TRBJ2-7; TRBD2 aligns across 9 bases. CDR1 and CDR2 from the germline V gene are SGDLS and YYNGEE. The CDR3 has 15 residues. Trimming took 0 bases from V and 2 from J; bases not matched to a gene: 3.

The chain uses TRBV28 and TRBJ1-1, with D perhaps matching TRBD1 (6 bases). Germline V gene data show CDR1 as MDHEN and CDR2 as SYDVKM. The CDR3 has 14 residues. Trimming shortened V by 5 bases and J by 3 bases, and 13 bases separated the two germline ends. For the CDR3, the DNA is TGTGCCAGCAGTGAGTCAGGGGATCACACTGAAGCTTTCTTT. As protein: CASSESGDHTEAFF.

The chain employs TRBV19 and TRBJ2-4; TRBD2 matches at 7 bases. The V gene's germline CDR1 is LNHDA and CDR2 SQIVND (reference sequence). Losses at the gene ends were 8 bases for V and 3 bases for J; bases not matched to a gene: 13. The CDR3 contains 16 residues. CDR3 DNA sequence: TGTGCCAGTTCCGTCTGGGCGGGAGTCGGCAAAAACATTCAGTACTTC. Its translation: CASSVWAGVGKNIQYF.

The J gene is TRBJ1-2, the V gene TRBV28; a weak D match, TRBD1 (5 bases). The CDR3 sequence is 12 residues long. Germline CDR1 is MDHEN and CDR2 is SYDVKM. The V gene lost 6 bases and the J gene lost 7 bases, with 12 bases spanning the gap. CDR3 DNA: TGTGCCAGCAGACCGGGCGGGGGTGGCTACACCTTC. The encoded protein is CASRPGGGGYTF.

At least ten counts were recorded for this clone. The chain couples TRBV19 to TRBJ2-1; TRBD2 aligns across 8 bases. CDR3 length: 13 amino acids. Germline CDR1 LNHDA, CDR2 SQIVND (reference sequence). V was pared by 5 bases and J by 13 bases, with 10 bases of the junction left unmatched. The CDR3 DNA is TGTGCCAGTAGTTTGGCGCCGGGACTAGGACAGTTCTTC. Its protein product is CASSLAPGLGQFF.

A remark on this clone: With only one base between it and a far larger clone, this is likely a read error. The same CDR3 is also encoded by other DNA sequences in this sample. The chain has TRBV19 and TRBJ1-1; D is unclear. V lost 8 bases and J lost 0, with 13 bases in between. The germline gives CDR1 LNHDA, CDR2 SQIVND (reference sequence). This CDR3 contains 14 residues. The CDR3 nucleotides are TGTGCCAGTTGGCCGGGCTGGGTGAACACTGAAGCTTTCTTT. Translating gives CASWPGWVNTEAFF.

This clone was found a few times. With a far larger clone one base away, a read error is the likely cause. CDR3 amino acids: CASSDSYEQYF. For the CDR3, the DNA is TGTGCCAGCAGCGACTCCTACGAGCAGTACTTC. V usage is TRBV7-9 and J usage is TRBJ2-7; D is undetermined. This CDR3 has 11 amino acids. Trimming took 5 bases from V and 0 from J, leaving 2 bases between them. Looked up from germline, CDR1 is SEHNR and CDR2 is FQNEAQ (reference sequence).

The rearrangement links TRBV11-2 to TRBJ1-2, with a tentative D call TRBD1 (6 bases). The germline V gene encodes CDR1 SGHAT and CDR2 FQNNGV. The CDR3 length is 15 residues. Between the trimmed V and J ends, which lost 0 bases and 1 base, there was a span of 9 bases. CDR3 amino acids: CASSLEVRGNYGYTF. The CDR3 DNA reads TGTGCCAGCAGCTTAGAGGTCAGGGGTAACTATGGCTACACCTTC.